These 6 T cell receptor beta chains originate from one sample sequenced in a study of read filtering for tumor transcriptome and immune sequencing (dated by TCRdb to the early 2020s). For sequencing, an Illumina HiSeq 4000 was employed. TCR libraries were constructed from roughly 380 ng RNA using the Immunoverse kit, and molecular barcoded adaptors covering alpha/delta and beta/gamma chains were employed. Starting from the raw public reads, TCRdb applied fastp trimming at Q25, assembled clones with MiXCR and retained in-frame beta chains. Identical CDR3 proteins give one entry, which carries the most common genes and DNA. The sample table contains about 39,000 distinct CDR3 sequences; only one count was recorded for less than 15% of them. The ten largest clones take up around 18% of the sample. Sequences were obtained from a population of CD138-negative cells sorted from bone marrow. The cell subset or site label of this sample denotes: bone marrow mononuclear cells depleted of CD138+ plasma/myeloma cells by negative magnetic selection. These receptor sequences come from a donor aged 40 or older with multiple myeloma.

This clonotype was detected ten times or more. V is TRBV4-3 and J is TRBJ2-1, with D possibly matching TRBD2 (5 bases). Germline V gives CDR1 LGHNA, CDR2 YSLEER. Trimming shortened V by 4 bases and J by 3 bases, and 19 bases separated the two germline ends. The CDR3 loop spans 17 amino acids. CDR3 bases: TGCGCCAGCAGCCCCTATTCGAAGAGGGCGAGCTACAATGAGCAGTTCTTC. The encoded protein is CASSPYSKRASYNEQFF.

This clonotype has ten or more counts. CDR3 in DNA: TGTGCCAGTTACTCCGGGACAGGGGGGGACAATGAGCAGTTCTTC. As protein: CASYSGTGGDNEQFF. This chain uses TRBV19 with TRBJ2-1; 11 bases align to TRBD1. The CDR3 has 15 amino acids. Germline V CDR1 and CDR2: LNHDA, SQIVND (reference sequence). The ends lost 8 bases at V and 5 bases at J; junction bases unmatched: 8. Complete variable domain (other parts from reference TRBV19 and TRBJ2-1): DGGITQSPKYLFRKEGQNVTLSCEQNLNHDAMYWYRQDPGQGLRLIYYSQIVNDFQKGDIAEGYSVSREKKESFPLTVTSAQKNPTAFYLCASYSGTGGDNEQFFGPGTRLTVL.

In this sample, this clonotype turned up many times. The CDR3 sequence: CASSGADRGTAEQFF. The CDR3 DNA sequence: TGTGCCAGCAGCGGAGCGGACAGGGGCACCGCGGAGCAGTTCTTC. The chain employs TRBV21-1 and TRBJ2-1; the D call of TRBD1 is as the table states it, not checked on the DNA. TRBV21-1 is a pseudogene segment. The CDR3 has 15 amino acids.

This clonotype has ten or more counts. V usage is TRBV4-1 and J usage is TRBJ2-2; TRBD2 is a possible D gene (6 bases). V was trimmed by 0 bases and J by 10 bases, leaving 12 bases between them. The CDR3 is 14 residues long. The germline gives CDR1 MGHRA, CDR2 YSYEKL. The CDR3 sequence: CASSQDRGGKELFF. The DNA for the CDR3 is TGCGCCAGCAGCCAAGATCGGGGAGGAAAGGAGCTGTTTTTT.

This clonotype was seen many times. The chain is built from TRBV7-2 and TRBJ2-5, with D uncertain. The V gene's germline CDR1 is SGHTA and CDR2 FQGNSA. There are 15 residues in the CDR3. Trimming left V 1 base short and J 6 bases short, with 15 bases between. The CDR3 spells CASSLDTRTVQTQYF. CDR3 DNA: TGTGCCAGCAGCTTAGATACCCGGACCGTGCAGACCCAGTACTTC.

This clonotype was seen at least ten times. J is TRBJ2-1 and V is TRBV11-2; TRBD2 is a possible D gene (6 bases). This CDR3 region has 15 residues. Trimming shortened V by 4 bases and J by 6 bases, and 16 bases separated the two germline ends. Germline V gives CDR1 SGHAT, CDR2 FQNNGV. The CDR3 DNA follows: TGTGCCAGCAGCTACCCGGGAATCGGGGGCAATGAGCAGTTCTTC. Its protein is CASSYPGIGGNEQFF.